This TCR beta chain emerged from a study of CD8+ T cells in alopecia areata. Study information: Treated patients were given 5 to 10 mg oral tofacitinib twice daily. General observations from the study: In patients, TCRs were shared less clearly than in mice, and HLA may possibly be involved.

With regard to this clone: Its cognate antigen is unknown.

Germline CDR1 MDHEN, CDR2 SYDVKM. J lost 1 base, V lost 2 bases, and 6 bases had no gene match. CDR3 length: 16 residues. It was cDNA, reverse transcribed from extracted RNA, that served as the sequencing template. Using immunoSEQ multiplex PCR, the repertoire was profiled, and TCRdb retains in-frame clones only, with some absent. The sample lists about 150,000 clones; roughly 44% were seen once. Alopecia areata patients gave lesional scalp punch biopsies and peripheral blood samples. The specimen sequenced was CD4+ T cells sorted from blood. This clonotype originated in a human donor with alopecia areata. V gene TRBV28 combines with J gene TRBJ2-7; 9 positions match TRBD2. The CDR3 DNA reads as TGTGCCAGCAGTTTAAATGTAGCGGGGGCATCCTACGAGCAGTACTTC. Residues: CASSLNVAGASYEQYF.